This TCR beta chain comes out of a study of cytomegalovirus exposure and HLA in healthy donors. The study's findings and limits: A list of approximately 150 TCR beta chains associated with cytomegalovirus was given.

Turning to this clone: Its antigen remains unknown.

Profiling relied on immunoSEQ multiplex PCR, and the TCRdb table lists in-frame clones only, not all of them. The data show fewer than 350,000 clones, approximately 88% seen once. V was trimmed by 8 bases and J by 7 bases, leaving 6 bases between them. Germline V lookup: CDR1 SNHLY, CDR2 FYNNEI. This CDR3 spans 10 amino acids. Sequences were obtained from PBMCs. The chain uses TRBV2 and TRBJ2-1, with D maybe TRBD2 (5 bases). This receptor was identified in a woman under 30 in good health and CMV-seronegative. The CDR3 bases are TGTGCCAGCCGAGGGAATGAGCAGTTCTTC. Its translation is CASRGNEQFF.